The TCR beta chain described here comes from a study of cytomegalovirus exposure and HLA in healthy donors. Study-level background: The use of the same platform for the roughly 130 validation repertoires and the approximately 690 first-cohort repertoires was reported by a later analysis.

Profiling relied on immunoSEQ multiplex PCR, and the TCRdb table lists in-frame clones only, not all of them. Among about 160,000 clones listed, more than 70% were seen once. Findings and limits, study-wide: In vitro testing confirmed a few CMV-associated chains as specific for CMV antigens.

About this clone: Its antigen is unidentified.

V gave up 5 bases and J gave up 5 bases, with 12 bases separating them. The CDR3 is 13 amino acids. The germline CDR1 and CDR2 sequences are SGHAT and FQNNGV. This chain uses TRBV11-2 with TRBJ1-1; D gene unclear. This receptor was identified in a man aged 30 to 39 in good health and CMV-seropositive. Source material: PBMCs. The CDR3 DNA reads as TGTGCCAGCAGCCCCAGGCAAGTAACTGAAGCTTTCTTT. It specifies CASSPRQVTEAFF.